This T cell receptor (beta chain) was profiled in a study of blood T cell repertoires in COVID-19. Study-wide context: Some COVID-19 samples were acute and others convalescent; all came from the United States, Italy and Spain.

Looked up from germline, CDR1 is SGHAT and CDR2 is FQDESV (reference sequence). CDR3 length: 14 residues. V was clipped by 5 bases and J by 12 bases, with 20 bases between them. This clone was observed a few times. Produced via immunoSEQ multiplex PCR; TCRdb's table is partial and in-frame only. The profile shows some 240,000 clones, 80% to 85% of them singletons. The chain carries TRBV11-1 and TRBJ1-3; D possibly corresponds to TRBD1 (5 bases). The origin of this receptor is a woman in her 70s with COVID-19, enrolled during active disease. The sequencing input was peripheral blood. CDR3 sequence (DNA): TGTGCCAGCAGCGCGCGATCCGACAGAATTCGCATATATTTT. Translation: CASSARSDRIRIYF.